This T cell receptor beta chain was obtained from a study of blood T cell repertoires in COVID-19. The repertoire was sequenced with immunoSEQ multiplex PCR; TCRdb's copy has only in-frame clones and lacks some. Here the sample spans around 86,000 clones, over 75% being singletons. Germline V gene lookup returns CDR1 GTSNPN and CDR2 SVGIG (reference sequence). This CDR3 comprises 14 residues. Germline trimming cut 3 bases from V and 4 bases from J; bases unmatched to any gene: 8. The chain employs TRBV30 and TRBJ1-1; 7 bases match TRBD1. Material: peripheral blood. The TCR was taken from a woman aged 80 or older with acute or convalescent COVID-19. Here the CDR3 DNA reads TGTGCCTGGAGATCGGCAGGGGGTTTCACTGAAGCTTTCTTT. Translating gives CAWRSAGGFTEAFF. The full variable domain, with the rest looked up from reference TRBV30 and TRBJ1-1, is SQTIHQWPATLVQPVGSPLSLECTVEGTSNPNLYWYRQAAGRGLQLLFYSVGIGQISSEVPQNLSASRPQDRQFILSSKKLLLSDSGFYLCAWRSAGGFTEAFFGQGTRLTVV.